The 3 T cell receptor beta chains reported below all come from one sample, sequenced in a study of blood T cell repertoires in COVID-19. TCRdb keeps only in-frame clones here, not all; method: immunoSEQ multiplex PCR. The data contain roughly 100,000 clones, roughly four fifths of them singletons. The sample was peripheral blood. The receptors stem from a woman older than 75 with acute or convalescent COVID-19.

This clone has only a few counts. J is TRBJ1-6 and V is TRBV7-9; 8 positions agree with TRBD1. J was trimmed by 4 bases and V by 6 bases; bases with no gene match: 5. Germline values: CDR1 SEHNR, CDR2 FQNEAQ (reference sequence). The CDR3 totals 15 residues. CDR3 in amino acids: CASSLDREYNSPLHF. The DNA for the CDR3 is TGTGCCAGCAGTTTGGACAGGGAGTATAATTCACCCCTCCACTTT.

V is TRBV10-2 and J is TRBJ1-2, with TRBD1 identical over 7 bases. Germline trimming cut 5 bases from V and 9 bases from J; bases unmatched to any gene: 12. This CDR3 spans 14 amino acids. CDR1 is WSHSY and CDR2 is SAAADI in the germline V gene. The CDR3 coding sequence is TGCGCCAGCAGTCCTACAGGGGCTCAACGGAGCTACACCTTC. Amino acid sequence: CASSPTGAQRSYTF.

The CDR3 DNA reads as TGCGCCAGCAGCCAGGGGGCCACCACCGGGGAGCTGTTTTTT. It is translated as CASSQGATTGELFF. The V and J genes are TRBV5-1 and TRBJ2-2; TRBD1 matches at 8 bases. Germline assignment: CDR1 SGHRS and CDR2 YFSETQ. The V gene end was trimmed by 4 bases and the J gene end by 4 bases; junction bases not matched to a gene: 3. This CDR3 is built from 14 residues.